Listed here are 3 T cell receptor beta chains from one sample, sequenced in a study of T-cell reconstitution after alpha-beta-depleted transplantation in children. Unique molecular identifiers tagged the TCRbeta library. TCRdb analysed the PCR reads with MiXCR anew, one entry per CDR3 protein. The repertoire consists of hundreds of thousands of distinct CDR3 sequences, with approximately 8.4% occurring once and the leading ten covering 35%. Sequenced material: PBMCs, mostly from graft donor cells, taken 360 days after TCRalphabeta/CD19-depleted stem cell transplant. These receptors came from a male patient aged 2-10 years who had a stem cell transplant for acute myeloid leukemia, so the T cells may come from the graft donor.

This clonotype was seen a handful of times. The CDR3 region is CSARDPTGLMPYNEQFF. DNA for the CDR3: TGCAGTGCTAGAGACCCAACAGGGTTGATGCCCTACAATGAGCAGTTCTTC. J is TRBJ2-1 and V is TRBV20-1, with a tentative D call TRBD1 (6 bases). Germline-derived CDR1 and CDR2 are DFQATT and SNEGSKA (reference sequence). V lost 0 bases and J lost 2, with 17 bases in between. This CDR3 contains 17 residues.

There are many counts of this clonotype. J is TRBJ1-1 and V is TRBV20-1; no clear D gene. The CDR3 covers 13 residues. Germline lookup yields CDR1 DFQATT and CDR2 SNEGSKA (reference sequence). V lost 0 bases and J 0 bases, leaving 5 bases between the germline ends. In nucleotides, the CDR3 is TGCAGTGCTAGAGAGAACGTGAACACTGAAGCTTTCTTT. Residues: CSARENVNTEAFF.

This clonotype came up many times. The chain's CDR3 is CATSRDAGTTGELFF. CDR3 sequence (DNA): TGTGCCACCAGCAGAGATGCGGGTACCACCGGGGAGCTGTTTTTT. V gene TRBV15 combines with J gene TRBJ2-2; a weak D match, TRBD2 (5 bases). The germline gives CDR1 LNHNV, CDR2 YYDKDF (reference sequence). V lost 0 bases to trimming and J lost 4 bases, with 9 bases between them. The CDR3 sequence is 15 residues long. The full variable domain, its missing parts supplied by reference TRBV15 and TRBJ2-2, is DAMVIQNPRYQVTQFGKPVTLSCSQTLNHNVMYWYQQKSSQAPKLLFHYYDKDFNNEADTPDNFQSRRPNTSFCFLDIRSPGLGDTAMYLCATSRDAGTTGELFFGEGSRLTVL.